This paragraph covers one T cell receptor beta chain sequence. Ten or more counts support this clonotype. No cognate antigen has been identified for it. No base-level quality is on record; no much larger clone is a single base apart. The sample's treatment or condition label is to be understood as: live attenuated yellow fever vaccine strain. At each blood-draw timepoint, two biological replicates of bulk PBMCs were collected. PBMCs were isolated from peripheral blood using a standard Ficoll-Paque protocol. TriZol was used to extract RNA from bulk PBMCs, from CD4 and CD8 fractions, and from dextramer-positive and dextramer-negative fractions. TCR cDNA was synthesized by 5'RACE template switching, which introduced a universal primer site and unique molecular identifiers. cDNA synthesis was primed from both the TCR alpha and TCR beta constant segments. Two PCR steps were used to amplify libraries, with sample barcodes and sequencing adapters being added in the second step. Sequencing of libraries was performed on Illumina HiSeq 2500 (2x100 bp) or NovaSeq (2x150 bp). The authors' pipeline ran thus. MIGEC handled demultiplexing of reads and collapsing into UMI consensus sequences, while MiXCR performed V(D)J alignment. Clonotypes responding to the vaccine were identified with edgeR on replicate PBMC samples, with the criteria of FDR below 0.01 and a log2 fold change above 5 up to day 15. Each bulk clonotype was labeled CD4 or CD8 based on which sequenced repertoire, CD4 or CD8, contained the clonotype at higher abundance. In TCRdb, the public reads were trimmed at Q25 with fastp and aligned with MiXCR, with productive beta chains retained. Duplicate CDR3 protein sequences are folded into a single record with the most common DNA and genes. TCRdb assigned the V and J calls; the authors' analysis was not used. Counted in this sample were 300,000 to 400,000 distinct CDR3 sequences; less than 9.5% of them appeared once. Roughly 15% of the sample goes to the ten largest clones.

These data originate in a study of T cells after yellow fever vaccination (dated by TCRdb to between 2018 and 2021). With respect to the entire study: The SMART-Seq v4 Ultra Low Input RNA kit was used to prepare libraries from fractions with low cell numbers. Bulk TCR alpha and beta repertoires were sequenced longitudinally to track T-cell clones before and after primary and booster YFV17D yellow fever vaccination. Two healthy male donors, one aged 18 to 30 and one aged 30 to 40 years, made up the cohort. Bulk PBMC replicates and cell subsets were isolated from blood drawn at multiple timepoints before and after both primary and secondary immunization. The study at large found these results: The secondary T-cell response was found to be weaker but faster than the primary response, with a peak reached on day 5 rather than on day 15. Most clones expanded after primary vaccination (around 96% of CD4 and roughly 90% of CD8) were re-detected after the booster, suggesting that broad memory maintenance occurred. A small share of clonotypes occurred in both CD4 and CD8 compartments, likely arising from convergent recombination. Only a couple of donors were included in the study, so the extent to which the findings can be generalized is limited. FACS-sorted repertoires could contain abundant contaminating clonotypes from the bulk population, so computational filtering was required.

From its cysteine to its phenylalanine, the CDR3 spans 17 amino acids. Only CDR3 DNA is held: 51 bases, read in frame from base 1. Sequences DFQATT (CDR1) and SNEGSKA (CDR2) are obtained from the germline V gene (reference sequence). V is shortened by 0 bases, J by 3 bases, and the region joining them spans 17 bases. Recombination connected TRBV20-1 to TRBJ2-2, and possibly TRBD2, on 7 matching bases. The specimen was PBMCs, collected around 45 days after the first yellow fever vaccination. The receptor's source is a young man who received the YFV17D yellow fever vaccine. The CDR3 reads as follows: CSARDPGAGAHTGELFF. The nucleotides are TGCAGTGCTAGAGACCCAGGGGCGGGGGCCCACACCGGGGAGCTGTTTTTT.